A selection of T cell receptor beta chains follows, all from one sample in a study of T cell responses to AZD1222 COVID-19 vaccine. Only in-frame clones appear in the TCRdb table, and some are missing; sequencing was by immunoSEQ multiplex PCR. The data show under 140,000 clones, with 70% to 90% seen just once and 3.2% held by the top ten. This specimen consisted of peripheral blood, obtained on day 0 of AZD1222 vaccination. The receptors stem from an adult in good health. Both conserved end residues are part of each CDR3. Each record gives: clone size, D gene, J gene, V gene, CDR3 protein, CDR3 DNA. A D gene is named only where the DNA matches it firmly. Clone size is stated in some rows and not others, as once, few, many or a class when expanded.

-	-	TRBJ1-4	TRBV28	CASSLPGTSKKLFF	TGTGCCAGCAGTTTACCCGGGACATCTAAAAAACTGTTTTTT
-	-	TRBJ1-2	TRBV13	CASSPATAGRYYGYTF	TGTGCCAGCAGCCCGGCCACGGCAGGGCGATACTATGGCTACACCTTC
-	-	TRBJ2-4	TRBV7-2	CASSLGLTGRDIQYF	TGTGCCAGCAGCTTAGGGCTCACAGGGCGGGACATTCAGTACTTC
-	TRBD1	TRBJ1-5	TRBV28	CASSLSPGQGLLQPQHF	TGTGCCAGCAGTTTATCTCCCGGACAGGGGTTGTTACAGCCCCAGCATTTT
-	TRBD2	TRBJ2-4	TRBV2	CASSEGLAGAKNIQYF	TGTGCCAGCAGTGAAGGGCTAGCGGGAGCCAAAAACATTCAGTACTTC
-	-	TRBJ1-2	TRBV7-8	CASSLMTVSSSINYGYTF	TGTGCCAGCAGCTTAATGACAGTCTCTAGCTCGATTAACTATGGCTACACCTTC
-	TRBD1	TRBJ1-5	TRBV19	CATEDREGQPQHF	TGTGCCACCGAGGACAGGGAGGGTCAGCCCCAGCATTTT
once	-	TRBJ2-7	TRBV6-6	CASSFQGGGFYEQYF	TGTGCCAGCAGCTTCCAGGGGGGGGGTTTCTACGAGCAGTACTTC
-	TRBD2	TRBJ2-4	TRBV7-9	CASTPGGAAKNIQYF	TGTGCCAGCACTCCCGGGGGGGCGGCCAAAAACATTCAGTACTTC
-	TRBD1	TRBJ1-1	TRBV6-5	CASSYLRTGETTEAFF	TGTGCCAGCAGTTACTTGCGGACAGGGGAGACCACTGAAGCTTTCTTT
-	TRBD1	TRBJ1-1	TRBV28	CASSLRQGMNTEAFF	TGTGCCAGCAGCCTCAGACAGGGGATGAACACTGAAGCTTTCTTT
-	TRBD2	TRBJ2-7	TRBV19	CASSGTSGRHEQYF	TGTGCCAGTAGCGGGACTAGCGGGAGGCACGAGCAGTACTTC
once	-	TRBJ2-6	TRBV7-9	CASSLDWAGANVLTF	TGTGCCAGCAGCTTAGATTGGGCCGGGGCCAACGTCCTGACTTTC
-	TRBD1	TRBJ2-7	TRBV29-1	CSAGQGINEQYF	TGCAGCGCCGGACAGGGTATTAACGAGCAGTACTTC
-	TRBD1	TRBJ1-5	TRBV19	CASSPRQGPYSNQPQHF	TGTGCCAGTAGTCCACGACAGGGGCCCTATAGCAATCAGCCCCAGCATTTT
-	-	TRBJ1-2	TRBV7-2	CASSLVGGIQSLGYTF	TGTGCCAGCAGCTTAGTAGGGGGAATACAGAGCCTTGGCTACACCTTC
-	-	TRBJ2-2	TRBV7-7	CASSSGGIAAGELFF	TGTGCTAGCAGCTCCGGCGGCATAGCGGCCGGGGAGCTGTTTTTT
-	-	TRBJ1-5	TRBV11-2	CASSLAPRWQPQHF	TGTGCCAGCAGCTTAGCCCCCCGTTGGCAACCCCAGCATTTT
-	-	TRBJ1-4	TRBV5-5	CASSSEWANEKLFF	TGTGCCAGCAGCTCGGAGTGGGCTAATGAAAAACTGTTTTTT
once	-	TRBJ2-7	TRBV19	CASSIAVTSYEQYF	TGTGCCAGTAGTATCGCTGTAACCTCCTACGAGCAGTACTTC
-	-	TRBJ1-2	TRBV30	CACLRQENYGYTF	TGTGCCTGTCTACGACAGGAAAACTATGGCTACACCTTC
once	-	TRBJ2-1	TRBV5-4	CASSIPEGYNEQFF	TGTGCCAGCAGCATACCCGAGGGATACAATGAGCAGTTCTTC
-	-	TRBJ1-6	TRBV6-5	CASSNGRQSSPLHF	TGTGCCAGCAGTAATGGGCGACAAAGTTCACCCCTCCACTTT
-	TRBD1	TRBJ1-2	TRBV7-2	CASSFGQGAWGYTF	TGTGCCAGCAGCTTTGGGCAGGGGGCTTGGGGCTACACCTTC
-	-	TRBJ1-1	TRBV7-2	CASSLYPRSTEAFF	TGTGCCAGCAGCTTATATCCCCGGAGCACTGAAGCTTTCTTT
once	TRBD1	TRBJ1-1	TRBV7-6	CASSSRQGAEAFF	TGTGCCAGCAGCTCCAGACAGGGGGCTGAAGCTTTCTTT
-	-	TRBJ2-7	TRBV5-1	CASSLGWGAYEQYF	TGCGCCAGCAGCTTGGGTTGGGGAGCCTACGAGCAGTACTTC
-	-	TRBJ1-2	TRBV20-1	CSARGLGGYTF	TGCAGTGCCCGAGGCCTCGGAGGCTACACCTTC
-	-	TRBJ1-5	TRBV7-9	CASSRSDSSLYSNQPQHF	TGTGCCAGCAGCCGATCCGACAGTTCCCTATATAGCAATCAGCCCCAGCATTTT
-	TRBD2	TRBJ2-1	TRBV9	CASSSTSGTSYNEQFF	TGTGCCAGCAGCTCAACTAGCGGGACCTCCTACAATGAGCAGTTCTTC
-	-	TRBJ1-1	TRBV7-3	CASSLMGGENTEAFF	TGTGCCAGCAGCTTAATGGGGGGCGAGAACACTGAAGCTTTCTTT
-	-	TRBJ2-3	TRBV2	CASTTASGVGTQYF	TGTGCCAGCACGACAGCGTCGGGCGTTGGTACGCAGTATTTT
-	-	TRBJ1-4	TRBV7-2	CASTPRSGEGEKLFF	TGTGCCAGCACCCCACGGTCAGGGGAAGGCGAAAAACTGTTTTTT
-	-	TRBJ1-6	TRBV9	CANDRYSPLHF	TGTGCCAACGACAGGTACTCACCCCTCCACTTT
-	TRBD1	TRBJ1-2	TRBV2	CASISSGQGVEGYTF	TGTGCCAGCATCTCCTCGGGACAGGGAGTCGAGGGCTACACCTTC
-	-	TRBJ1-4	TRBV9	CASSPSRNQGGEKLFF	TGTGCCAGCAGCCCCTCTCGAAACCAAGGAGGTGAAAAACTGTTTTTT
-	TRBD1	TRBJ1-4	TRBV30	CAWSVGGTGGATNEKLFF	TGTGCCTGGAGTGTGGGAGGGACAGGGGGCGCAACTAATGAAAAACTGTTTTTT
-	TRBD1	TRBJ2-7	TRBV24-1	CATSDFWDRGYEQYF	TGTGCCACCAGTGATTTCTGGGACAGGGGGTACGAGCAGTACTTC
-	-	TRBJ2-7	TRBV6-2/TRBV6-3	CASSYLYEQYF	TGTGCCAGCAGTTACCTATACGAGCAGTACTTC
once	TRBD2	TRBJ2-5	TRBV5-6	CASSFGLAGVQETQYF	TGTGCCAGCAGCTTCGGACTAGCGGGGGTCCAAGAGACCCAGTACTTC
few	-	TRBJ1-2	TRBV19	CASTSPGLPLRYTF	TGTGCCAGTACCTCACCGGGACTGCCACTGCGCTACACCTTC
-	TRBD1	TRBJ2-7	TRBV6-5	CASAPRTGTYEQYF	TGTGCCAGCGCCCCTCGGACAGGGACCTACGAGCAGTACTTC
-	-	TRBJ1-1	TRBV10-3	CAIRPGGPTVGSEAFF	TGTGCCATCAGGCCGGGGGGCCCCACGGTGGGCTCTGAAGCTTTCTTT
-	-	TRBJ2-2	TRBV5-6	CASSPNVGGWGTGELFF	TGTGCCAGCAGCCCCAACGTGGGGGGCTGGGGCACCGGGGAGCTGTTTTTT
-	-	TRBJ2-7	TRBV5-1	CASSLGTFPQGEQYF	TGCGCCAGCAGCTTGGGGACATTCCCCCAGGGGGAGCAGTACTTC
-	-	TRBJ2-6	TRBV7-8	CASSLRGATGANVLTF	TGTGCCAGCAGCTTACGAGGGGCCACTGGGGCCAACGTCCTGACTTTC
-	-	TRBJ2-7	TRBV7-2	CASSSKRDTSYEQYF	TGTGCCAGCAGCTCGAAAAGGGACACCTCCTACGAGCAGTACTTC
-	-	TRBJ2-7	TRBV7-9	CASSYAGADPAYEQYF	TGTGCCAGCAGCTATGCAGGGGCCGACCCTGCCTACGAGCAGTACTTC
-	-	TRBJ2-5	TRBV18	CASSSRDKGHQETQYF	TGTGCCAGCTCAAGCCGGGACAAGGGCCATCAAGAGACCCAGTACTTC
-	-	TRBJ2-1	TRBV11-2	CASSIRPGLYNEQFF	TGTGCCAGCAGCATCCGTCCGGGACTCTACAATGAGCAGTTCTTC
-	TRBD1	TRBJ2-3	TRBV25-1	CASSALTGPTDTQYF	TGTGCCAGCAGTGCCCTGACAGGGCCGACAGATACGCAGTATTTT
-	TRBD1	TRBJ2-1	TRBV27	CASSLRQGAAPFGEQFF	TGTGCCAGCAGTCTAAGACAGGGGGCGGCCCCTTTTGGTGAGCAGTTCTTC
-	-	TRBJ1-2	TRBV7-3	CASSLGVSNYGYTF	TGTGCCAGCAGCTTAGGAGTCAGTAACTATGGCTACACCTTC
once	-	TRBJ2-3	TRBV5-1	CASSSDLADTQYF	TGCGCCAGCAGCTCCGACTTAGCAGATACGCAGTATTTT
-	-	TRBJ1-4	TRBV9	CASSVGRDEKLFF	TGTGCCAGCAGCGTAGGACGGGATGAAAAACTGTTTTTT
-	TRBD2	TRBJ2-2	TRBV7-3	CASSLTPRGANTGELFF	TGTGCCAGCAGCTTAACGCCCCGGGGGGCGAACACCGGGGAGCTGTTTTTT
-	-	TRBJ1-1	TRBV19	CASTLRGVNTEAFF	TGTGCCAGTACCCTAAGGGGGGTCAACACTGAAGCTTTCTTT